Each of the 13 T cell receptor beta chains below was sequenced from the same sample in a study of blood T cell repertoires in COVID-19. TCRdb's table, derived via immunoSEQ multiplex PCR, lists solely in-frame clones and lacks some. Of about 76,000 clones listed, around 83% are singletons. Sequencing used peripheral blood. The receptors stem from a man at least 80 years old with acute or convalescent COVID-19.

This chain joins TRBV19 and TRBJ2-1; D may be TRBD1 (5 bases). The CDR3 extends over 14 amino acids. CDR1 is LNHDA and CDR2 is SQIVND in the germline V gene (reference sequence). Trimming shortened V by 6 bases and J by 9 bases, and 18 bases separated the two germline ends. Written as DNA, the CDR3 is TGTGCCAGTAGCTTAGCCGGTGGGGCTATTGAGCAGTTCTTC. It specifies CASSLAGGAIEQFF.

The gene calls are TRBV28 and TRBJ2-3, with D possibly TRBD2 on 5 matching bases. The CDR3 spans 16 residues. V shed 3 bases and J shed 0 bases, with 13 bases lying between them. Germline lookup yields CDR1 MDHEN and CDR2 SYDVKM. CDR3 region: CASSFQSAASTDTQYF. DNA of the CDR3: TGTGCCAGCAGTTTCCAATCAGCGGCTAGCACAGATACGCAGTATTTT.

This clone was observed a single time. J is TRBJ2-1 and V is TRBV9; 9 nucleotides agree with TRBD2. Germline assignment: CDR1 SGDLS and CDR2 YYNGEE. The CDR3 has 16 amino acids. V lost 4 bases to trimming and J lost 2 bases; unmatched junction nucleotides: 7. In nucleotides, the CDR3 is TGTGCCAGCAGCCCTAGCGGCGGGAGGGCCTACAATGAGCAGTTCTTC. Amino acids: CASSPSGGRAYNEQFF.

V gene TRBV4-1 combines with J gene TRBJ1-2; D call uncertain. This CDR3 has 14 amino acids. The V and J ends lost 4 bases and 0 bases respectively, with 9 bases between them. Germline values: CDR1 MGHRA, CDR2 YSYEKL. The CDR3 DNA reads TGCGCCAGCAGCCCCAGGTTAGCTAACTATGGCTACACCTTC. This encodes CASSPRLANYGYTF.

This clone was counted a few times. The chain is built from TRBV11-3 and TRBJ2-1; the match to TRBD2 covers 8 bases. From germline, CDR1 is SGHNT and CDR2 YENEEA. With V trimmed by 1 base and J by 7 bases, 12 bases remained unmatched. The CDR3 runs 17 residues. For the CDR3, the DNA is TGTGCCAGCAGCTTAGGTTTTGGGGGGACTAGGATAAATGAGCAGTTCTTC. Protein sequence: CASSLGFGGTRINEQFF. The full variable domain, completed using reference TRBV11-3 and TRBJ2-1, is EAGVVQSPRYKIIEKKQPVAFWCNPISGHNTLYWYLQNLGQGPELLIRYENEEAVDDSQLPKDRFSAERLKGVDSTLKIQPAELGDSAVYLCASSLGFGGTRINEQFFGPGTRLTVL.

The chain links TRBV21-1 to TRBJ2-5; no check of the table's D call, TRBD2, against the DNA was made. TRBV21-1 is listed as a pseudogene. This CDR3 region has 21 residues. The CDR3 is CASSKARPGPESGSQQETQYF. CDR3 DNA: TGTGCCAGCAGCAAAGCGAGACCGGGCCCAGAGAGCGGGAGCCAACAAGAGACCCAGTACTTC.

This clone was seen once. The chain uses TRBV4-2 and TRBJ1-1, with unresolved D. The V and J ends lost 1 base and 4 bases respectively, with 13 bases between them. Germline assignment: CDR1 LGHNA and CDR2 YNFKEQ. The CDR3 covers 15 residues. CDR3 sequence: CASSQGGGSTTEAFF. The CDR3 nucleotides are TGTGCCAGCAGCCAAGGGGGAGGGTCCACCACTGAAGCTTTCTTT.

This clone was seen just once. The chain carries TRBV28 and TRBJ1-6, with 7 positions matching TRBD1. V was pared by 6 bases and J by 5 bases, with 7 bases of the junction left unmatched. Per the germline V gene, CDR1 is MDHEN and CDR2 is SYDVKM. This CDR3 has 15 amino acids. This chain's CDR3 is CASRDRQGDNSPLHF. The CDR3 DNA reads TGTGCCAGCAGGGACAGGCAGGGGGATAATTCACCCCTCCACTTT.

This clone was found once. This rearrangement joins TRBV9 to TRBJ2-1; TRBD2 aligns across 12 bases. CDR1 SGDLS and CDR2 YYNGEE come from the germline V gene. V shed 4 bases and J 6 bases; nucleotides not matched to a gene: 8. This CDR3 comprises 16 residues. CDR3 region: CASSPLAGGLINEQFF. The CDR3 DNA reads as TGTGCCAGCAGCCCTCTAGCGGGAGGGCTTATCAATGAGCAGTTCTTC.

This clone was found a few times. The chain links TRBV10-1 to TRBJ2-1; 8 bases fit TRBD1. V shed 4 bases, J shed 5 bases, and the junction held 7 bases outside the gene matches. CDR1 WNHNN and CDR2 SYGVQD come from the germline V gene (reference sequence). The CDR3 sequence is 15 residues long. The CDR3 nucleotides are TGCGCCAGCAGTGGTCGACAGGGGATAAACAATGAGCAGTTCTTC. It encodes CASSGRQGINNEQFF.

The V call is TRBV28, the J call TRBJ1-3, with 7 bases fitting TRBD1. This CDR3 is 14 amino acids long. Germline lookup yields CDR1 MDHEN and CDR2 SYDVKM. With V trimmed by 5 bases and J by 6 bases, 7 bases remained unmatched. This CDR3 is CASSPGQIVNTIYF. The CDR3 region has the DNA TGTGCCAGCAGTCCGGGACAGATCGTAAACACCATATATTTT.

This clone was seen only once. The chain employs TRBV19 and TRBJ1-1; 8 bases align to TRBD1. Unmatched junction bases numbered 6, after V lost 5 bases and J lost 4 bases. Germline V CDR1 and CDR2: LNHDA, SQIVND (reference sequence). The CDR3 contains 14 residues. CDR3 nucleotide sequence: TGTGCCAGTAGTGGAACAGGGGGTGCCACTGAAGCTTTCTTT. Residues: CASSGTGGATEAFF.

This rearrangement joins TRBV6-6 to TRBJ1-4, with D possibly being TRBD1 (6 bases). V was trimmed by 6 bases and J by 5 bases, leaving 13 bases between them. The CDR3 consists of 14 residues. The V gene's germline CDR1 is MNHNY and CDR2 SVGAGI (reference sequence). This chain's CDR3 is CASREPRGNEKLFF. CDR3 nucleotides: TGTGCCAGCAGGGAACCTAGGGGGAATGAAAAACTGTTTTTT.